The clone carrying this T cell receptor (beta chain) was seen only once. Profiling relied on immunoSEQ multiplex PCR, and the TCRdb table lists in-frame clones only, not all of them. The sample has about 43,000 clones, roughly 91% seen once; the top ten hold approximately 14%. This record belongs to a study of PD-L1 blockade in urothelial cancer. CDR3 length: 13 amino acids. Germline CDR1 is SGHKS and CDR2 is YYEKEE (reference sequence). Trimming took 1 base from V and 4 from J, leaving 9 bases between them. The receptor's source is a woman aged 55-75 years with urothelial cancer. This sequence joins TRBV5-5 and TRBJ2-7, with no clear D. The sample was PBMCs, taken around atezolizumab (anti-PD-L1) treatment. CDR3 DNA sequence: TGTGCCAGCAGCTTGAGAGGTGCATACGAGCAGTACTTC. It specifies CASSLRGAYEQYF.